The 29 T cell receptor beta chains below come from one sample, sequenced in a study of T cell responses to AZD1222 COVID-19 vaccine. TCRdb's table, derived via immunoSEQ multiplex PCR, lists solely in-frame clones and lacks some. The data hold around 150,000 clones, with roughly 94% observed a single time. Specimen: peripheral blood, collected on day 0 of AZD1222 vaccination. These receptors were taken from an adult in good health.

The CDR3 protein is CASSFQEETQYF. In nucleotides, the CDR3 is TGTGCCAGCAGTTTCCAGGAAGAGACCCAGTACTTC. V usage is TRBV12-3 or TRBV12-4 and J usage is TRBJ2-5; D ambiguous. Trimming pared 3 bases from V and 3 bases from J, leaving 5 bases between. The CDR3 covers 12 residues.

The CDR3, as DNA: TGTGCCAGCAGCTTGGGAGGGGGAACTGAAGCTTTCTTT. As protein: CASSLGGGTEAFF. V gene TRBV5-8 combines with J gene TRBJ1-1, with D maybe TRBD1 (6 bases). Per germline, CDR1 SGHTS and CDR2 YDEGEE. The CDR3 covers 13 residues. The V end lost 0 bases, the J end lost 5 bases, and 8 bases lay between the germline ends.

This clone was observed a single time. The V gene is TRBV5-1, the J gene TRBJ1-3; a possible D gene is TRBD1 (5 bases). Germline CDR1 reads SGHRS; CDR2 reads YFSETQ. There are 15 residues in the CDR3. The germline V and J ends were trimmed by 4 bases and 4 bases, with 15 bases remaining between them. Here the CDR3 DNA reads TGCGCCAGCAGCCCCAAAGGGGAGGGCGGAAACACCATATATTTT. It specifies CASSPKGEGGNTIYF.

The rearrangement joins TRBV4-2 to TRBJ2-1; possible D gene TRBD2, 5 bases. The germline gives CDR1 LGHNA, CDR2 YNFKEQ. This CDR3 comprises 15 residues. Trimming took off 4 bases at V and 9 bases at J, with 19 bases between the two ends. DNA for the CDR3: TGTGCCAGCAGCCCGGAGAGGGATGACTATTCTGAGCAGTTCTTC. Translation: CASSPERDDYSEQFF.

This chain joins TRBV11-2 and TRBJ2-1; 8 bases fit TRBD2. This CDR3 has 15 amino acids. Germline CDR1 reads SGHAT; CDR2 reads FQNNGV. V shed 7 bases and J 9 bases; nucleotides not matched to a gene: 14. Here the CDR3 DNA reads TGTGCCAGCACCCCCCGGAGCGGGAGTTTCGGTGAGCAGTTCTTC. Protein sequence: CASTPRSGSFGEQFF.

The V call is TRBV4-1, the J call TRBJ2-1, with 9 bases identical to TRBD1. Unmatched junction bases numbered 13, after V lost 4 bases and J lost 0 bases. CDR1 and CDR2 from the germline V gene are MGHRA and YSYEKL. This CDR3 has 19 residues. The CDR3 sequence is CASSPYLGTGQSSYNEQFF. In DNA form, the CDR3 reads TGCGCCAGCAGCCCTTATCTGGGGACAGGGCAAAGCTCCTACAATGAGCAGTTCTTC.

V usage is TRBV11-2 and J usage is TRBJ1-1, with a tentative D call TRBD1 (5 bases). CDR3 length: 13 amino acids. In germline, CDR1 is SGHAT, CDR2 FQNNGV. The V gene lost 6 bases and the J gene lost 0 bases, with 8 bases spanning the gap. The CDR3 loop is CASRGTVNTEAFF. In DNA, the CDR3 is TGTGCCAGCAGAGGGACGGTGAACACTGAAGCTTTCTTT.

Here the CDR3 reads CASGGGQDLMNTEAFF. For the CDR3, the DNA is TGTGCCAGCGGGGGGGGACAGGACTTAATGAACACTGAAGCTTTCTTT. This chain uses TRBV2 with TRBJ1-1; 8 positions match TRBD1. The CDR3 sequence is 16 residues long. Germline lookup yields CDR1 SNHLY and CDR2 FYNNEI. Unmatched junction bases numbered 11, after V lost 8 bases and J lost 0 bases.

The genes are TRBV6-5 and TRBJ1-1; no reliable D call. The V and J ends lost 2 bases and 2 bases respectively, with 9 bases between them. Germline lookup yields CDR1 MNHEY and CDR2 SVGAGI. The CDR3 runs to 14 residues. CDR3: CASSYAGANTEAFF. The CDR3 region has the DNA TGTGCCAGCAGTTACGCAGGAGCTAACACTGAAGCTTTCTTT.

This clone occurred a few times. V is TRBV11-2 and J is TRBJ1-1; possible D gene TRBD1, 6 bases. The CDR3 is 15 amino acids. Trimming left V 4 bases short and J 10 bases short, with 22 bases between. Germline-derived CDR1 and CDR2 are SGHAT and FQNNGV. The CDR3 is CASSYDRSGGAGAFF. The DNA for the CDR3 is TGTGCCAGCAGCTATGACCGCTCCGGGGGCGCAGGAGCTTTCTTT.

This chain connects TRBV3-1 (or the pseudogene TRBV3-2) to TRBJ1-5; D may be TRBD1 (6 bases). V was pared by 4 bases and J by 6 bases, with 16 bases between. Germline CDR1 and CDR2: LGHDT and YNNKEL (reference sequence). The CDR3 is 15 residues long. DNA for the CDR3: TGTGCCAGCAGCCCGAGCAGGGGTTCGAGTCAGCCCCAGCATTTT. Protein: CASSPSRGSSQPQHF.

The V gene is TRBV5-8, the J gene TRBJ2-1, with TRBD2 as a possible D gene (6 bases). The CDR3 contains 17 residues. V gave up 1 base and J gave up 5 bases, with 19 bases separating them. The germline gives CDR1 SGHTS, CDR2 YDEGEE. In DNA form, the CDR3 reads TGTGCCAGCAGCTTGAATCCCGGGAGCTCGATAAACAATGAGCAGTTCTTC. Translating gives CASSLNPGSSINNEQFF. Combining the CDR3 with reference TRBV5-8 and TRBJ2-1 gives the whole variable domain EAGVTQSPTHLIKTRGQQATLRCSPISGHTSVYWYQQALGLGLQFLLWYDEGEERNRGNFPPRFSGRQFPNYSSELNVNALELEDSALYLCASSLNPGSSINNEQFFGPGTRLTVL.

This chain links TRBV27 with TRBJ2-2, with 7 bases fitting TRBD2. CDR3 length: 16 residues. Trimming took 2 bases from V and 4 from J; bases not matched to a gene: 7. Germline-derived CDR1 and CDR2 are MNHEY and SMNVEV (reference sequence). Here the CDR3 reads CASSLKAGPRTGELFF. CDR3 nucleotide sequence: TGTGCCAGCAGTTTAAAAGCGGGGCCGCGCACCGGGGAGCTGTTTTTT.

J is TRBJ2-2 and V is TRBV5-5, with D unclear. The CDR3 covers 12 residues. Per the germline V gene, CDR1 is SGHKS and CDR2 is YYEKEE (reference sequence). V lost 4 bases and J 2 bases, leaving 3 bases between the germline ends. CDR3 in amino acids: CASSLNTGELFF. The CDR3 DNA is TGTGCCAGCAGCCTAAACACCGGGGAGCTGTTTTTT.

The table lists this clone with a few counts. CDR3 DNA sequence: TGTGCCAGCAGTGAAATAGGGGGGGATCAAGAGACCCAGTACTTC. Translated, it gives CASSEIGGDQETQYF. The chain has TRBV6-1 and TRBJ2-5, with D possibly being TRBD2 (7 bases). The CDR3 extends over 15 amino acids. The V end lost 2 bases, the J end lost 2 bases, and 12 bases lay between the germline ends. Germline V CDR1 and CDR2: MNHNS, SASEGT.

In DNA form, the CDR3 reads TGTGCCAGCAGCTCAGCCGGACTAGAGGTCGGGACCCAGTACTTC. It specifies CASSSAGLEVGTQYF. The chain is built from TRBV7-9 and TRBJ2-5; 7 bases fit TRBD2. The CDR3 loop spans 15 amino acids. CDR1 SEHNR and CDR2 FQNEAQ come from the germline V gene (reference sequence). Germline trimming cut 4 bases from V and 7 bases from J; bases unmatched to any gene: 12.

V and J are TRBV7-2 and TRBJ2-5; 9 bases align to TRBD2. The ends lost 1 base at V and 3 bases at J; junction bases unmatched: 0. This CDR3 region has 14 residues. Germline values: CDR1 SGHTA, CDR2 FQGNSA. The chain's CDR3 is CASSLGLAEETQYF. The CDR3 DNA reads as TGTGCCAGCAGCTTAGGACTAGCGGAAGAGACCCAGTACTTC.

V gene TRBV5-8 combines with J gene TRBJ1-2, with D possibly TRBD1 on 5 matching bases. The length of the CDR3 is 14 residues. In germline, CDR1 is SGHTS, CDR2 YDEGEE. The germline V and J ends were trimmed by 4 bases and 8 bases, with 18 bases remaining between them. The CDR3 sequence is CASSPVGGARGYTF. CDR3 coding DNA: TGTGCCAGCAGCCCGGTTGGCGGGGCGCGAGGCTACACCTTC.

The chain joins TRBV7-9 to TRBJ2-7, with 8 bases that match TRBD1. J lost 5 bases, V lost 3 bases, and 3 bases had no gene match. The CDR3 loop spans 13 amino acids. Germline V gives CDR1 SEHNR, CDR2 FQNEAQ (reference sequence). CDR3 protein: CASSFDRGNEQYF. CDR3 coding DNA: TGTGCCAGCAGCTTTGACAGGGGAAACGAGCAGTACTTC.

This rearrangement joins TRBV5-8 to TRBJ2-7; TRBD2 matches 10 bases. V was clipped by 2 bases and J by 5 bases; unmatched bases: 7. Looked up from germline, CDR1 is SGHTS and CDR2 is YDEGEE. The CDR3 consists of 15 residues. For the CDR3, the DNA is TGTGCCAGCAGCTTCCCCCTAGCGGGAGCCCACGAGCAGTACTTC. It encodes CASSFPLAGAHEQYF.

The rearrangement uses TRBV6-5 and TRBJ2-2; D remains unclear. Germline V gene data show CDR1 as MNHEY and CDR2 as SVGAGI. V lost 0 bases, J lost 4 bases, and 9 bases lay in between. CDR3 length: 15 residues. In DNA form, the CDR3 reads TGTGCCAGCAGTTACTCGGCGGATGGCACCGGGGAGCTGTTTTTT. Residues: CASSYSADGTGELFF.

This chain connects TRBV9 to TRBJ2-2; tentative D call: TRBD1 (6 bases). This CDR3 comprises 14 residues. Germline lookup yields CDR1 SGDLS and CDR2 YYNGEE. Trimming removed 6 bases at V and 1 base at J, with 10 bases between. CDR3 DNA: TGTGCCAGCACCCCGGGACAGAACACCGGGGAGCTGTTTTTT. Translated, it gives CASTPGQNTGELFF.

This clone was seen more than once but under ten times. The V gene is TRBV6-5, the J gene TRBJ2-3; D is ambiguous. The CDR3 is made up of 14 amino acids. Germline V CDR1 and CDR2: MNHEY, SVGAGI. The V end lost 7 bases, the J end lost 2 bases, and 13 bases lay between the germline ends. CDR3 loop: CASNLNYYTDTQYF. CDR3 DNA: TGTGCCAGCAATCTCAACTACTACACAGATACGCAGTATTTT.

This chain uses TRBV27 with TRBJ1-4; D is unresolved. The CDR3 extends over 14 amino acids. V lost 5 bases and J lost 8, with 15 bases in between. Germline V gene sequence: CDR1 MNHEY, CDR2 SMNVEV (reference sequence). The CDR3 nucleotides read TGTGCCAGCAGTCGCGACTCCAGTTGGGAAAAACTGTTTTTT. Translated: CASSRDSSWEKLFF.

This clone was picked up a small number of times. The chain couples TRBV4-2 to TRBJ1-5, with TRBD1 matching 8 bases. Germline V gene sequence: CDR1 LGHNA, CDR2 YNFKEQ. Trimming cost V 0 bases and J 5 bases; bases outside gene matches: 6. The CDR3 has 16 residues. CDR3 residues: CASSQEWETGDQPQHF. The DNA for the CDR3 is TGTGCCAGCAGCCAAGAATGGGAGACAGGGGATCAGCCCCAGCATTTT.

This clone was observed a single time. The chain combines TRBV7-8 with TRBJ2-2, with unresolved D. Germline V gene lookup returns CDR1 SGHVS and CDR2 FQNEAQ. The CDR3 length is 14 residues. The V gene lost 8 bases and the J gene lost 1 base, with 11 bases spanning the gap. Written as DNA, the CDR3 is TGTGCCAGCCGGGCGTGGGAGAACACCGGGGAGCTGTTTTTT. It specifies CASRAWENTGELFF.

This sequence joins TRBV27 and TRBJ1-3, with D hard to call. Per germline, CDR1 MNHEY and CDR2 SMNVEV (reference sequence). Trimming shortened V by 5 bases and J by 7 bases, and 12 bases separated the two germline ends. CDR3 length: 13 amino acids. The chain's CDR3 is CASSPVGDNTIYF. The DNA for the CDR3 is TGTGCCAGCAGTCCAGTGGGAGACAACACCATATATTTT.

The V call is TRBV18, the J call TRBJ1-6; D is undetermined. In germline, CDR1 is KGHSH, CDR2 LQKENI. V lost 0 bases and J 1 base, leaving 4 bases between the germline ends. This CDR3 has 15 residues. The CDR3 sequence: CASSPPGSYNSPLHF. CDR3 nucleotide sequence: TGTGCCAGCTCACCACCGGGTTCCTATAATTCACCCCTCCACTTT. The full variable domain, with the rest looked up from reference TRBV18 and TRBJ1-6, is NAGVMQNPRHLVRRRGQEARLRCSPMKGHSHVYWYRQLPEEGLKFMVYLQKENIIDESGMPKERFSAEFPKEGPSILRIQQVVRGDSAAYFCASSPPGSYNSPLHFGNGTRLTVT.

In regard to this clone: At one end the junction does not follow the germline gene, possibly because of a read error. The V and J genes are TRBV19 and TRBJ2-3; maybe TRBD2 (7 bases). The germline gives CDR1 LNHDA, CDR2 SQIVND (reference sequence). This CDR3 has 17 amino acids. The CDR3 spells CASSIAVTSRGTYTQYF. Written as DNA, the CDR3 is TGTGCCAGTAGTATAGCTGTGACTAGCAGGGGCACATATACGCAGTATTTT.